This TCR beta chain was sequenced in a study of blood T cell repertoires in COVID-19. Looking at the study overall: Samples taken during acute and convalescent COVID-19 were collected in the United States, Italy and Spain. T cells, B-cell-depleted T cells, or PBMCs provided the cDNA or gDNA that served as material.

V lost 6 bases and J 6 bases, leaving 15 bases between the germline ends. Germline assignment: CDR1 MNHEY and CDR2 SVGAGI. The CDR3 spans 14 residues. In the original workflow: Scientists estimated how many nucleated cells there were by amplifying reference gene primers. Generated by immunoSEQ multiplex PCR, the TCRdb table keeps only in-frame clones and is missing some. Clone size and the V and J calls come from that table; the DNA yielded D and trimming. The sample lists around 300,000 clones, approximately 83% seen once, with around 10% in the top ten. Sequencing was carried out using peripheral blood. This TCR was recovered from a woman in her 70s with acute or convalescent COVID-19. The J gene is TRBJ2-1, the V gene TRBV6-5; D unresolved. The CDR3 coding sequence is TGTGCCAGCAGCGCCCCCCCGCGAGTCAATGAGCAGTTCTTC. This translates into CASSAPPRVNEQFF.